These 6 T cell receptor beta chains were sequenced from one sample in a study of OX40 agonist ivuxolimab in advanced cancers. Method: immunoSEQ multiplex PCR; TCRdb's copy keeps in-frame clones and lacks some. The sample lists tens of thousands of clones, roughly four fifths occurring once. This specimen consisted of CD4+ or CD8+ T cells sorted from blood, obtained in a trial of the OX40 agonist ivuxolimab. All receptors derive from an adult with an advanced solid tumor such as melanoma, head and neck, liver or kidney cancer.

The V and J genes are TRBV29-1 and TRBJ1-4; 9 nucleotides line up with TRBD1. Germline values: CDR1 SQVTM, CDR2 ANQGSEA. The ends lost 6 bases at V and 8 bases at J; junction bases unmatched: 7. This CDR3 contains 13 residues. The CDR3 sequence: CSVSHRGHEKLFF. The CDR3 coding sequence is TGCAGCGTCAGCCACAGGGGGCACGAAAAACTGTTTTTT.

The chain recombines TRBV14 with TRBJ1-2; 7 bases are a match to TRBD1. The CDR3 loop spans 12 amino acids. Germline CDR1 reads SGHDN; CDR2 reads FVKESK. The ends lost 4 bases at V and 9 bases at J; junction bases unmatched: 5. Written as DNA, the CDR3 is TGTGCCAGCAGCCGACAGGGTACGAGCTACACCTTC. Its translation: CASSRQGTSYTF.

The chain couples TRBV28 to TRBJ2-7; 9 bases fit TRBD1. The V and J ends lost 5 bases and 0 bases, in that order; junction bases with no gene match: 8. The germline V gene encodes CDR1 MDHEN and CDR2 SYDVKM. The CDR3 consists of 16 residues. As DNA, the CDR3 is TGTGCCAGCAGTACTCCTGGGACAGGGAGCTCCTACGAGCAGTACTTC. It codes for CASSTPGTGSSYEQYF.

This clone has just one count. This CDR3 reads CGGQVADTQYF. The CDR3 coding sequence is TGCGGGGGACAGGTGGCAGATACGCAGTATTTT. The V gene is TRBV29-1, the J gene TRBJ2-3; 8 bases fit TRBD1. Germline loops: CDR1 SQVTM, CDR2 ANQGSEA. The CDR3 contains 11 residues.

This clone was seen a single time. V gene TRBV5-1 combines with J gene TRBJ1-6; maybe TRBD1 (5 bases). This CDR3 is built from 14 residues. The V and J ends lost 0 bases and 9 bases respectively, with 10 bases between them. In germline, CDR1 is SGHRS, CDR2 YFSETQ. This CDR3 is CASSLEGTGSPLHF. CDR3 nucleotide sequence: TGCGCCAGCAGCTTGGAGGGCACAGGTTCACCCCTCCACTTT.

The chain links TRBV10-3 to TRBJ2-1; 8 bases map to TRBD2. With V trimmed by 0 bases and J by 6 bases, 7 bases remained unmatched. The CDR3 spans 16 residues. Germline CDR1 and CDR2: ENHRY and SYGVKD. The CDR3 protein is CAISESDGGELNEQFF. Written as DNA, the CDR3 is TGTGCCATCAGTGAGTCCGACGGGGGGGAGCTCAATGAGCAGTTCTTC.